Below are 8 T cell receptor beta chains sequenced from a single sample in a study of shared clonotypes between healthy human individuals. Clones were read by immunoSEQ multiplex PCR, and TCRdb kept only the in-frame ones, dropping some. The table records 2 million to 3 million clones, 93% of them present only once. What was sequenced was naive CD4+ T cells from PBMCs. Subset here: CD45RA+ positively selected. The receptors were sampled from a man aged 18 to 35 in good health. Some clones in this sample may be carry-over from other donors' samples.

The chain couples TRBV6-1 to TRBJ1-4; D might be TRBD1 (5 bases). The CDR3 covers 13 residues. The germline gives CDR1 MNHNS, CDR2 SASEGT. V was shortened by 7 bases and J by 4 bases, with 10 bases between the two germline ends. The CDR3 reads CASMTTVNEKLFF. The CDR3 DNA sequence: TGTGCCAGCATGACGACAGTTAATGAAAAACTGTTTTTT.

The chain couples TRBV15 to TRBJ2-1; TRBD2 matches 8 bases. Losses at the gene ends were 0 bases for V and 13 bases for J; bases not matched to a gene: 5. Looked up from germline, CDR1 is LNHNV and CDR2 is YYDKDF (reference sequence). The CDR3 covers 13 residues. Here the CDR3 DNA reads TGTGCCACCAGCAGAGACCAGCGGGAGAGTCAGTTCTTC. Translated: CATSRDQRESQFF.

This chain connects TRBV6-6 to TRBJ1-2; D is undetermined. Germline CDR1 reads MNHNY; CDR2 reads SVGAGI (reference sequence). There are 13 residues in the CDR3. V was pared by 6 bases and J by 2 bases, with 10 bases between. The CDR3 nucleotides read TGTGCCAGCAGGCGGCAGGAGAACTATGGCTACACCTTC. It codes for CASRRQENYGYTF.

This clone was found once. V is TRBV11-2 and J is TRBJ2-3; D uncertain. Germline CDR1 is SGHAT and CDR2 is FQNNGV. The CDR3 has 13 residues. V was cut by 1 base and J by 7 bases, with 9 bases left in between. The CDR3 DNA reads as TGTGCCAGCAGCTTAGCAGGCCCCTATACGCAGTATTTT. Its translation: CASSLAGPYTQYF. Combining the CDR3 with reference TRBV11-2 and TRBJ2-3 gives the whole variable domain EAGVAQSPRYKIIEKRQSVAFWCNPISGHATLYWYQQILGQGPKLLIQFQNNGVVDDSQLPKDRFSAERLKGVDSTLKIQPAKLEDSAVYLCASSLAGPYTQYFGPGTRLTVL.

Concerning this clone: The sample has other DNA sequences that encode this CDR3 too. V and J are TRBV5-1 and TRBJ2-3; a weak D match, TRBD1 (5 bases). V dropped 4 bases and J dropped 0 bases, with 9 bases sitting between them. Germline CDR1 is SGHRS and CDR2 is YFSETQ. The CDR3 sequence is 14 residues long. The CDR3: CASSPAGSTDTQYF. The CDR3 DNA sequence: TGCGCCAGCAGCCCCGCAGGGAGCACAGATACGCAGTATTTT.

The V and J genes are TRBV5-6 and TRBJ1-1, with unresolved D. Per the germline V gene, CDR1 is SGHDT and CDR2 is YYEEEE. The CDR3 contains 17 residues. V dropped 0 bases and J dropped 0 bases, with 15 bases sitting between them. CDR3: CASSLAIGNPMNTEAFF. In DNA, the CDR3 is TGTGCCAGCAGCTTGGCTATTGGTAACCCTATGAACACTGAAGCTTTCTTT.

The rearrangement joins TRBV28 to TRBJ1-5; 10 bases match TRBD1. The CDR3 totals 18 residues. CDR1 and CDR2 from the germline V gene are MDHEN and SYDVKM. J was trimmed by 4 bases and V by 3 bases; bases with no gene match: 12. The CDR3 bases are TGTGCCAGCAGTTTTGACAGGGGGCATAGGGGTTGGAATCAGCCCCAGCATTTT. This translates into CASSFDRGHRGWNQPQHF.

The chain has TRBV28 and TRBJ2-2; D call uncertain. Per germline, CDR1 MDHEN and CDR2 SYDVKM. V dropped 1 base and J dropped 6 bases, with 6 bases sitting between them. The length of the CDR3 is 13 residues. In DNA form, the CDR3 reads TGTGCCAGCAGTTTATTCAATTCCGGGGAGCTGTTTTTT. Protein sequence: CASSLFNSGELFF.